The 19 T cell receptor beta chains given below trace back to one sample, sequenced in a study of blood T cell repertoires in COVID-19. Clones were read by immunoSEQ multiplex PCR, and TCRdb kept only the in-frame ones, dropping some. Of some 31,000 clones listed, more than 85% are singletons. Input material: peripheral blood. These receptors originate from a human donor in a cohort sampled during active COVID-19.

This rearrangement joins TRBV27 to TRBJ1-5; no clear D. Trimming stripped 0 bases from V and 7 bases from J, with 7 bases between. Germline V CDR1 and CDR2: MNHEY, SMNVEV (reference sequence). This CDR3 contains 13 residues. The CDR3 region has the DNA TGTGCCAGCAGTTTATCCGGGGAGCAGCCCCAGCATTTT. Translating gives CASSLSGEQPQHF.

The rearrangement joins TRBV5-1 to TRBJ2-3, with 7 bases lining up with TRBD2. Per germline, CDR1 SGHRS and CDR2 YFSETQ. V dropped 2 bases and J dropped 3; count of bases not matched to a gene: 6. This CDR3 is 15 amino acids long. CDR3 loop: CASSFSGSPTDTQYF. Written as DNA, the CDR3 is TGCGCCAGCAGCTTTAGCGGGTCCCCAACAGATACGCAGTATTTT. Drawing the rest from reference TRBV5-1 and TRBJ2-3, the complete variable domain is KAGVTQTPRYLIKTRGQQVTLSCSPISGHRSVSWYQQTPGQGLQFLFEYFSETQRNKGNFPGRFSGRQFSNSRSEMNVSTLELGDSALYLCASSFSGSPTDTQYFGPGTRLTVL.

The rearrangement links TRBV4-2 to TRBJ1-5; D remains unclear. V was cut by 1 base and J by 4 bases, with 5 bases left in between. The CDR3 consists of 13 residues. From germline, CDR1 is LGHNA and CDR2 YNFKEQ. The CDR3 protein is CASSQVRNQPQHF. The CDR3 DNA is TGTGCCAGCAGCCAAGTCCGTAATCAGCCCCAGCATTTT.

This rearrangement joins TRBV2 to TRBJ2-7; 7 bases agree with TRBD2. Germline V gene sequence: CDR1 SNHLY, CDR2 FYNNEI. The CDR3 loop spans 15 amino acids. The ends lost 6 bases at V and 0 bases at J; junction bases unmatched: 8. The CDR3 sequence: CASRESGAYSYEQYF. In DNA form, the CDR3 reads TGTGCCAGCAGAGAGAGCGGGGCCTACTCCTACGAGCAGTACTTC. Variable domain in full (rest from reference TRBV2 and TRBJ2-7): EPEVTQTPSHQVTQMGQEVILRCVPISNHLYFYWYRQILGQKVEFLVSFYNNEISEKSEIFDDQFSVERPDGSNFTLKIRSTKLEDSAMYFCASRESGAYSYEQYFGPGTRLTVT.

Only one count was recorded for this clone. The chain is built from TRBV6-5 and TRBJ1-1, with 8 bases identical to TRBD1. Trimming at V came to 6 bases and at J to 5 bases, leaving 8 bases not matched to a gene. This CDR3 region has 14 residues. Germline V gives CDR1 MNHEY, CDR2 SVGAGI. The CDR3 loop reads CASSQQGGGTEAFF. The CDR3 bases are TGTGCCAGCAGCCAACAGGGGGGAGGGACTGAAGCTTTCTTT.

This clone came up once. The genes are TRBV25-1 and TRBJ1-2, with 9 bases that match TRBD1. This CDR3 contains 16 residues. Looked up from germline, CDR1 is MGHDK and CDR2 is SYGVNS. Germline trimming cut 3 bases from V and 4 bases from J; bases unmatched to any gene: 9. This CDR3 is CASSDSRTGAVYGYTF. The DNA of the CDR3 is TGTGCCAGCAGTGATTCTCGGACAGGGGCGGTCTATGGCTACACCTTC.

This chain uses TRBV2 with TRBJ2-7; 7 nucleotides agree with TRBD1. The V and J ends lost 2 bases and 5 bases, in that order; junction bases with no gene match: 6. The CDR3 has 14 residues. In germline, CDR1 is SNHLY, CDR2 FYNNEI. The CDR3 region has the DNA TGTGCCAGCAGTGAAAACAGGGGACCGGACGAGCAGTACTTC. Protein product: CASSENRGPDEQYF.

The V call is TRBV28, the J call TRBJ2-2; D may be TRBD2 (5 bases). The CDR3 has 16 residues. CDR1 MDHEN and CDR2 SYDVKM come from the germline V gene. Trimming stripped 6 bases from V and 5 bases from J, with 19 bases between. CDR3 nucleotide sequence: TGTGCCAGCAGACGCGGGTTCGCTGGGAAGACCGGGGAGCTGTTTTTT. It translates to CASRRGFAGKTGELFF.

This chain uses TRBV30 with TRBJ1-2; D gene uncertain. There are 14 residues in the CDR3. CDR1 is GTSNPN and CDR2 is SVGIG in the germline V gene (reference sequence). Trimming shortened V by 1 base and J by 13 bases, and 22 bases separated the two germline ends. This CDR3 reads CAWSGTDAPPGFTF. The CDR3 DNA reads as TGTGCCTGGAGTGGTACGGACGCTCCCCCGGGGTTCACCTTC.

The CDR3 region has the DNA TGTGCCAGCAGCGTAGCGGGACAGGGTGTGGAGACCCAGTACTTC. It codes for CASSVAGQGVETQYF. V usage is TRBV9 and J usage is TRBJ2-5; 9 bases match TRBD1. The V gene's germline CDR1 is SGDLS and CDR2 YYNGEE. The CDR3 length is 15 residues. Trimming removed 0 bases from V and 5 bases from J; junction bases left unmatched: 5.

The chain employs TRBV4-1 and TRBJ2-3; 7 positions agree with TRBD2. After removal of 3 bases from V and 10 bases from J, the junction contained 7 bases not matched to a gene. The CDR3 spans 13 residues. CDR1 is MGHRA, CDR2 YSYEKL, per germline. DNA for the CDR3: TGCGCCAGCAGCCAGGATGGGGGGGTGTCGCAGTATTTT. It is translated as CASSQDGGVSQYF.

The CDR3: CASSQLPSGRTPYEQYF. CDR3 sequence (DNA): TGCGCCAGCAGCCAATTGCCTAGCGGGAGGACACCCTACGAGCAGTACTTC. The chain combines TRBV4-1 with TRBJ2-7; 11 positions match TRBD2. CDR3 size: 17 residues. V lost 2 bases and J lost 2; bases outside the gene matches: 8. Germline lookup yields CDR1 MGHRA and CDR2 YSYEKL.

This chain connects TRBV5-1 to TRBJ1-4, with TRBD1 matching 8 bases. CDR3 size: 14 residues. V shed 1 base, J shed 4 bases, and the junction held 0 bases outside the gene matches. Germline V gene data show CDR1 as SGHRS and CDR2 as YFSETQ. In DNA, the CDR3 is TGCGCCAGCAGCTTGACAGGGGGTAATGAAAAACTGTTTTTT. It specifies CASSLTGGNEKLFF.

The genes are TRBV5-1 and TRBJ2-1, with 7 bases fitting TRBD2. The CDR3 extends over 15 amino acids. Germline CDR1 SGHRS, CDR2 YFSETQ. J was trimmed by 6 bases and V by 0 bases; bases with no gene match: 6. The CDR3 DNA follows: TGCGCCAGCAGCTTGGTAGGGGCGGGAGCCAATGAGCAGTTCTTC. This gives the protein CASSLVGAGANEQFF.

The chain combines TRBV5-4 with TRBJ2-4; TRBD1 is a possible D gene (6 bases). Per germline, CDR1 SGHNT and CDR2 YYREEE (reference sequence). This CDR3 is 16 amino acids long. Trimming left V 0 bases short and J 0 bases short, with 10 bases between. The chain's CDR3 is CASSLEQGLAKNIQYF. The DNA for the CDR3 is TGTGCCAGCAGCTTGGAACAGGGCTTAGCCAAAAACATTCAGTACTTC.

The chain joins TRBV18 to TRBJ2-1; a possible D gene is TRBD1 (6 bases). The CDR3 is 13 amino acids. The V gene's germline CDR1 is KGHSH and CDR2 LQKENI. Trimming removed 6 bases from V and 2 bases from J, with 8 bases in between. CDR3 protein: CASSRDTYNEQFF. Here the CDR3 DNA reads TGTGCCAGCTCCCGGGACACCTACAATGAGCAGTTCTTC.

J is TRBJ1-2 and V is TRBV5-1, with 8 bases lining up with TRBD1. In germline, CDR1 is SGHRS, CDR2 YFSETQ. The CDR3 is 14 residues long. V gave up 0 bases and J gave up 7 bases; unmatched junction bases: 5. The chain's CDR3 is CASSLEGQGLGYTF. The CDR3 nucleotides read TGCGCCAGCAGCTTGGAAGGACAGGGACTTGGCTACACCTTC.

The chain carries TRBV30 and TRBJ1-6; TRBD1 might be the D (6 bases). The length of the CDR3 is 13 residues. V was shortened by 4 bases and J by 8 bases, with 12 bases between the two germline ends. Germline CDR1 GTSNPN, CDR2 SVGIG (reference sequence). For the CDR3, the DNA is TGTGCCTGGACGGGACAATTGGATTCACCCCTCCACTTT. Translated: CAWTGQLDSPLHF.

J is TRBJ1-2 and V is TRBV27; weak D call: TRBD1 (5 bases). This CDR3 comprises 11 residues. V shed 10 bases and J shed 5 bases, with 11 bases lying between them. CDR1 MNHEY and CDR2 SMNVEV come from the germline V gene (reference sequence). Here the CDR3 reads CATMGGYGYTF. The CDR3 DNA is TGTGCCACCATGGGGGGTTATGGCTACACCTTC.